This T cell receptor (beta chain) derives from a study of blood T cell repertoires in COVID-19. Study background: Collection of acute and convalescent COVID-19 samples took place in the United States, Italy and Spain. PBMCs, B-cell-depleted T cells, or T cells were the source of the cDNA or gDNA that made up the material.

The table came from immunoSEQ multiplex PCR; TCRdb's copy has only in-frame clones and leaves some out. The sample contains 150,000 to 190,000 clones, about four fifths of which appear only once. The V and J ends lost 1 base and 1 base, in that order; junction bases with no gene match: 2. Germline-derived CDR1 and CDR2 are LGHNA and YNFKEQ. The CDR3 totals 15 residues. The rearrangement links TRBV4-2 to TRBJ2-5, with 8 nucleotides matching TRBD2. The receptor comes from a man aged 55 to 70 with acute or convalescent COVID-19. Sequenced sample: peripheral blood. CDR3 nucleotides: TGTGCCAGCAGCCAAGGGCGGGGGGCCCAAGAGACCCAGTACTTC. Encoded protein: CASSQGRGAQETQYF.